In this sample, the clone carrying this TCR beta chain turned up many times. The sample is drawn from a study of early T cells in non-severe SARS-CoV-2 infection. About the study: Sequencing targeted bulk RNA from unsorted whole blood, leaving chains unpaired.

Germline trimming cut 8 bases from V and 4 bases from J; bases unmatched to any gene: 13. This CDR3 contains 16 residues. From germline, CDR1 is WSHSY and CDR2 SAAADI. Researchers attached unique molecular identifiers to individual cDNA molecules. TCRdb redid the calling of the 5' RACE reads with MiXCR, one entry per CDR3 protein. The sample records roughly 51,000 distinct CDR3 sequences, under 7.5% being singletons. This sample comprised whole blood, obtained at baseline. J is TRBJ1-4 and V is TRBV10-2, with 7 bases matching TRBD1. The sequence came from an adult who was a healthcare worker with PCR-confirmed SARS-CoV-2 infection or an uninfected control (not recorded which). For the CDR3, the DNA is TGCGCCAGCTGGCTGTTCGGGCAGGGGGATAATGAAAAACTGTTTTTT. It yields the protein CASWLFGQGDNEKLFF.